The rows below give T cell receptor beta chains drawn from one sample of a study of beta chain features in type 1 diabetes. The assay was immunoSEQ multiplex PCR, and TCRdb's table has in-frame clones only and misses some. The sample has approximately 150,000 clones; about 10% are singletons. The sample taken for sequencing was naive CD4+ T cells from blood. These receptors were collected from a man aged 18 to 35 in good health. The CDR3 runs from the conserved cysteine through the conserved F or W. Each record gives: clone size, J gene, V gene, D gene, CDR3 DNA, CDR3 protein. A D gene is named only where the DNA matches it firmly. Only some rows state a clone size, as once, few, many or a class for expanded clones.

size: few; J: TRBJ2-7; V: TRBV28; D: TRBD2; DNA: TGTGCCAGCAGTAGCGGGGGGTTCTCCTACGAGCAGTACTTC; CDR3: CASSSGGFSYEQYF
size: -; J: TRBJ2-5; V: TRBV14; D: -; DNA: TGTGCCAGCAGCCATTCAGGAGGGGTAGAGACCCAGTACTTC; CDR3: CASSHSGGVETQYF
size: few; J: TRBJ2-5; V: TRBV19; D: -; DNA: TGTGCCAGTAGTATGGGATTGACAGGTGTATCAGAGACCCAGTACTTC; CDR3: CASSMGLTGVSETQYF
size: -; J: TRBJ1-5; V: TRBV27; D: -; DNA: TGTGCCAGCAGACAGAATAGCAATCAGCCCCAGCATTTT; CDR3: CASRQNSNQPQHF
size: few; J: TRBJ2-2; V: TRBV4-3; D: -; DNA: TGCGCCAGCAGCCAAGCTCAAACTAGGTTGAACACCGGGGAGCTGTTTTTT; CDR3: CASSQAQTRLNTGELFF
size: few; J: TRBJ2-7; V: TRBV28; D: TRBD2; DNA: TGTGCCAGCAGTGGGACGGGGGGGCCGGCCTACGAGCAGTACTTC; CDR3: CASSGTGGPAYEQYF
size: -; J: TRBJ2-3; V: TRBV5-5; D: TRBD2; DNA: TGTGCCAGCAGCTTGGTTCTAGCGGGGGGGGTAGATACGCAGTATTTT; CDR3: CASSLVLAGGVDTQYF
size: few; J: TRBJ1-2; V: TRBV5-4; D: -; DNA: TGTGCCAGCAGCTTGGGGCAGGTCTATGGCTACACCTTC; CDR3: CASSLGQVYGYTF
size: many; J: TRBJ1-2; V: TRBV28; D: -; DNA: TGTGCCAGCGCCAGGGCTGGCTACACCTTC; CDR3: CASARAGYTF
size: -; J: TRBJ2-7; V: TRBV9; D: TRBD2; DNA: TGTGCCAGCAGCCCTCGGGCGGGGGAGAGCTACGAGCAGTACTTC; CDR3: CASSPRAGESYEQYF
size: -; J: TRBJ1-2; V: TRBV30; D: -; DNA: TGTGCCTGGAGCGGGAAACTCGGCTACACCTTC; CDR3: CAWSGKLGYTF
size: -; J: TRBJ2-5; V: TRBV11-2; D: TRBD2; DNA: TGTGCCAGCAGCTTTGGCGGGGGGGCGGGAGAGACCCAGTACTTC; CDR3: CASSFGGGAGETQYF
size: few; J: TRBJ1-5; V: TRBV7-2; D: -; DNA: TGTGCCAGCAGCTTAGACAGTGCTCAGCCCCAGCATTTT; CDR3: CASSLDSAQPQHF
size: -; J: TRBJ2-7; V: TRBV5-1; D: -; DNA: TGCGCCAGCAGCTTGTCAGGGCCCTCCTACGAGCAGTACTTC; CDR3: CASSLSGPSYEQYF
size: few; J: TRBJ2-2; V: TRBV7-2; D: TRBD2; DNA: TGTGCCAGCACCCCGGGGGCGGGAGGCACCGGGGAGCTGTTTTTT; CDR3: CASTPGAGGTGELFF
size: many; J: TRBJ2-1; V: TRBV7-9; D: -; DNA: TGTGCCAGCAGCTTGCGGCAGGGCTACAATGAGCAGTTCTTC; CDR3: CASSLRQGYNEQFF
size: few; J: TRBJ2-2; V: TRBV5-4; D: TRBD1; DNA: TGTGCCAGCAGCACCCGGGACAGGGCTTCGTCCGGGGAGCTGTTTTTT; CDR3: CASSTRDRASSGELFF
size: few; J: TRBJ2-3; V: TRBV4-3; D: TRBD2; DNA: TGCGCCAGCAGCCAAGGGACTAGCGGGGGACCAGATACGCAGTATTTT; CDR3: CASSQGTSGGPDTQYF
size: few; J: TRBJ2-2; V: TRBV30; D: TRBD2; DNA: TGTGCCTGGAGGATACTAGCGGGGGGAACGGGCGGGGAGCTGTTTTTT; CDR3: CAWRILAGGTGGELFF
size: few; J: TRBJ1-6; V: TRBV30; D: -; DNA: TGTGCCTGGAGTGTCGGGGGGCCGGGTTCACCCCTCCACTTT; CDR3: CAWSVGGPGSPLHF
size: -; J: TRBJ1-1; V: TRBV6-1; D: -; DNA: TGTGCCAGCAGTGCGCCAGGGTTATTGGACACTGAAGCTTTCTTT; CDR3: CASSAPGLLDTEAFF
size: many; J: TRBJ2-5; V: TRBV7-9; D: TRBD1; DNA: TGTGCCAGCAGCTTGACAGGGTCTACCCAGTACTTC; CDR3: CASSLTGSTQYF
size: -; J: TRBJ2-7; V: TRBV2; D: -; DNA: TGTGCCAGCAGGCGGGGCGAGCAGTACTTC; CDR3: CASRRGEQYF
size: -; J: TRBJ2-5; V: TRBV5-1; D: TRBD1; DNA: TGCGCCAGCAGCCCAGGGACAGGAGAAGAGACCCAGTACTTC; CDR3: CASSPGTGEETQYF